This T cell receptor beta chain was profiled in a study of T cell repertoires in cytomegalovirus infection (dated by TCRdb to between 2017 and 2020). For the wider study: Donor HLA type was relevant to the analysis, as public TCR beta signatures indicated carriage of CMV infection together with the matching HLA type. Results the study describes overall, beyond this receptor: In both this cohort and an independent roughly 330-donor cohort, the cumulative frequency of public TCR beta family members distinguished carriers of CMV infection plus the relevant HLA type. The ex vivo response was dominated by HLA-C-restricted CMV-specific TCR beta clonotypes, which also provided the single most frequent clonotype in two of eight donors.

For sequencing, an Illumina HiSeq 1500 was employed. TCRdb reran the public reads through fastp at Q25 and MiXCR, keeping productive beta chains. Each entry is one CDR3 protein sequence, shown with its most common DNA and genes. The sample records 200,000 to 300,000 distinct CDR3 sequences, about 13% of which are singletons. The top ten clonotypes cover 8.8% of the sample. V sheds 2 bases and J sheds 3 bases, leaving 22 bases between their ends. Taken from cysteine to phenylalanine, the CDR3 has 18 residues. The entry retains the CDR3 DNA only, 54 bases that are in frame from base 1. From the germline V gene, CDR1 is SGHRS and CDR2 is YFSETQ. This clonotype was seen a few times. Its recognized antigen is unknown. Base qualities were left out, and no much larger clone turns up one base away.

The sequence was obtained from a human donor in good health (CMV status not recorded). Some clones in this sample may be carry-over from other donors' samples. The chain is encoded by TRBV5-1 joined to TRBJ2-3; too little of a D gene remains to name it. Material for sequencing was PBMCs. The CDR3 region reads CASSFSIPSPRWTDTQYF. The DNA sequence is given as TGCGCCAGCAGCTTCTCAATTCCGAGCCCCAGGTGGACAGATACGCAGTATTTT.